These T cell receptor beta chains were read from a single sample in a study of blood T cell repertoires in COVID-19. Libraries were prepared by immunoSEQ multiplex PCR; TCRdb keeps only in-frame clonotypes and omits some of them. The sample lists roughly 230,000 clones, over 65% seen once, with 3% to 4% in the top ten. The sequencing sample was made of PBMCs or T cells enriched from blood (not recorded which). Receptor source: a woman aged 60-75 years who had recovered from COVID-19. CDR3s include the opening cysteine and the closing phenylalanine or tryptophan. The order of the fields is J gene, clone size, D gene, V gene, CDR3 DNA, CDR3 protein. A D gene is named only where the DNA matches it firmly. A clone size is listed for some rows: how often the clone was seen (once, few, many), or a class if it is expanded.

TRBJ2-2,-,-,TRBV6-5,TGTGCCAGCAGTTTCGGGACAACGAGCCCGGGGGAGCTGTTTTTT,CASSFGTTSPGELFF
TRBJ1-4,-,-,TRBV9,TGTGCCAGCAGCGTAGGTCGGTCAGGTCTTAATGAAAAACTGTTTTTT,CASSVGRSGLNEKLFF
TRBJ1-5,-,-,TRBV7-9,TGTGCCAGCAGCCGCCGGGACACAAATCAGCCCCAGCATTTT,CASSRRDTNQPQHF
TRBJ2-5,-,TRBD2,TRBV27,TGTGCCAGCAGTCCCCGCTCAAGGGCGGGAGGCCCAGAGACCCAGTACTTC,CASSPRSRAGGPETQYF
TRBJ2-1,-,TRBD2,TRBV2,TGTGCCAGTAAAGAGACTAGCGGAACCTACAATGAGCAGTTCTTC,CASKETSGTYNEQFF
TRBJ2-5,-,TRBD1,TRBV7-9,TGTGCCAGCAGCTCCACAGGGGCCTCATACCAAGAGACCCAGTACTTC,CASSSTGASYQETQYF
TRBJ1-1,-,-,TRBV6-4,TGTGCCAGCAGTGTAAGGGGAAGGAAACCACATAGCCACACTGAAGCTTTCTTT,CASSVRGRKPHSHTEAFF
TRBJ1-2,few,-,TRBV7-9,TGTGCCAGCAGCGCAGGGTACTATGGCTACACCTTC,CASSAGYYGYTF
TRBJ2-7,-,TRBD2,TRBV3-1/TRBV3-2,TGTGCCAGCAGCCAAGAGGGTCTAGCGGTGTACGAGCAGTACTTC,CASSQEGLAVYEQYF
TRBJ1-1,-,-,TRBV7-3,TGTGCCAGCAGCTTAAGTCCGCGGGGCACTGAAGCTTTCTTT,CASSLSPRGTEAFF
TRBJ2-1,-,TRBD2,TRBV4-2,TGTGCCAGCAGCCAACCTAGCGGGAGCTCCTACAATGAGCAGTTCTTC,CASSQPSGSSYNEQFF
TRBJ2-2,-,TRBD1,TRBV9,TGTGCCAGCAGCGGACTGGGACAGTTGAACACCGGGGAGCTGTTTTTT,CASSGLGQLNTGELFF
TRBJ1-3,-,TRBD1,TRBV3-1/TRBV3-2,TGTGCCAGCAGCCAATACCAGGGGGCTTCTGGAAACACCATATATTTT,CASSQYQGASGNTIYF
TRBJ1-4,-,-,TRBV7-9,TGTGCCAGCAGCTTAGTCATTGCAGGGCCAGGGAAACTGTTTTTT,CASSLVIAGPGKLFF
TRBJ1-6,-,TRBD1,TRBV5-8,TGTGCCAGCAGCATAGACAGGGCTTATAATTCACCCCTCCACTTT,CASSIDRAYNSPLHF
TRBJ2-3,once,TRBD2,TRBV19,TGTGCCAGTAGTATAAGCGGGGCCTCGTGGGATACGCAGTATTTT,CASSISGASWDTQYF
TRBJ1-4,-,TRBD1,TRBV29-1,TGCAGCGTCGGGGACAGGGCTAATGAAAAACTGTTTTTT,CSVGDRANEKLFF
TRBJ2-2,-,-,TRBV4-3,TGCGCCAGCAGCCGGGAGTCCACCGGGGAGCTGTTTTTT,CASSRESTGELFF
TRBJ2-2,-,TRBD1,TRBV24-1,TGTGCCACCAGTGGGATAGGACAGGGATCCGGGGAGCTGTTTTTT,CATSGIGQGSGELFF
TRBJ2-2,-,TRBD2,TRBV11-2,TGTGCCAGCAGCTTAGGGATTAGCGGGAGTCCAATCGGGGAGCTGTTTTTT,CASSLGISGSPIGELFF
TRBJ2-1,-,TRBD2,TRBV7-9,TGTGCCAGCAGCTTAGCCCACGGGACTAGCGGGAGCGTGCCAGGGGAGCAGTTCTTC,CASSLAHGTSGSVPGEQFF
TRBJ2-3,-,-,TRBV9,TGTGCCAGCAGCCCCTGGTCTTGGTTCGGGAGCACAGATACGCAGTATTTT,CASSPWSWFGSTDTQYF
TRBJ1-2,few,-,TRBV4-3,TGCGCCAGCAGCCAGAATGGACAGTTTAACTATGGCTACACCTTC,CASSQNGQFNYGYTF
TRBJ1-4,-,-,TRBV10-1,TGCGCCAGCAACCAGGGTCCTAATGAAAAACTGTTTTTT,CASNQGPNEKLFF
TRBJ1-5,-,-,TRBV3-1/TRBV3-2,TGTGCCAGCAGCCAAGATCCCAATGGCAATCAGCCCCAGCATTTT,CASSQDPNGNQPQHF
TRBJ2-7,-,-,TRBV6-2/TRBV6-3,TGTGCCAGCAGTTATGTGGGGGGAAGCTACGAGCAGTACTTC,CASSYVGGSYEQYF
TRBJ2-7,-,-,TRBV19,TGTGCCAGTAGTACGGACATAGGGGTACAGTACTTC,CASSTDIGVQYF
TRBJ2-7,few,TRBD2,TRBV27,TGTGCCAGCTCTAGTAGCGGGAGGGCCCAAGAGCAGTACTTC,CASSSSGRAQEQYF
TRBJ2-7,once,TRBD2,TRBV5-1,TGCGCCAGCAGCCAGGGACTAGCGGGAGGGCCGGGGGAGCAGTACTTC,CASSQGLAGGPGEQYF
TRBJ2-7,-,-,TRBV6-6,TGTGCCAGCAGTCACAGGGAGGGAGCCTACGAGCAGTACTTC,CASSHREGAYEQYF
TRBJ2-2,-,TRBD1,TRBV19,TGTGCCAGTAGTATTCAAGGGGGCGCGAACACCGGGGAGCTGTTTTTT,CASSIQGGANTGELFF
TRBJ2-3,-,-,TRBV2,TGTGCCAGCAGTGTTAACTACCCAGATACGCAGTATTTT,CASSVNYPDTQYF
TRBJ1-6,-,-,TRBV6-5,TGTGCCAGCAGTTACTCGACAGGACGGGATTCACCCCTCCACTTT,CASSYSTGRDSPLHF
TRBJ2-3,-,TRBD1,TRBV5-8,TGTGCCAGCAGCCGTGACAGGGTCACAGATACGCAGTATTTT,CASSRDRVTDTQYF
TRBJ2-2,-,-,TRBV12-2,TGTGCAAGTTGGCTTTTGCCCGCGGGGTCCGGGGAGCTGTTTTTT,CASWLLPAGSGELFF
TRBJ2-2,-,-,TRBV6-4,TGTGCCAGCAGTGCCCAGGGGCCCGGGGAGCTGTTTTTT,CASSAQGPGELFF
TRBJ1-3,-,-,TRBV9,TGTGCCAGCAGCGTAGAACCAGGGTTAGGAAACACCATATATTTT,CASSVEPGLGNTIYF
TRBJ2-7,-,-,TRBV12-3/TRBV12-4,TGTGCCAGCAGTTTTAGCCACGAGCAGTACTTC,CASSFSHEQYF
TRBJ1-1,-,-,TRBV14,TGTGCCAGCAGCCGAAACTTGAACACTGAAGCTTTCTTT,CASSRNLNTEAFF
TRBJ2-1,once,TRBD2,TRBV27,TGTGCCAGCAGTTTATGGACTAGCTATGAGCAGTTCTTC,CASSLWTSYEQFF
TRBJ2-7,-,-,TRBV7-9,TGTGCCAGCAGCTTAGGTGGCGGTTCCTACGAGCAGTACTTC,CASSLGGGSYEQYF
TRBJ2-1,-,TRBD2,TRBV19,TGTGCCAGTAGTAATCGGGGAGGTGGGGGGGACAATGAGCAGTTCTTC,CASSNRGGGGDNEQFF
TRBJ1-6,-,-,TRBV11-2,TGTGCCAGCAGCTTAGCTACAGGGTCCTATAATTCACCCCTCCACTTT,CASSLATGSYNSPLHF
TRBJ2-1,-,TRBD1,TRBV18,TGTGCCAGCTCCCCGGGACAGGGGAGTGAGCAGTTCTTC,CASSPGQGSEQFF
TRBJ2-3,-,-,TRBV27,TGTGCCAGCAGTTTATCCCAAGCGGGCGCCCCCCCAGATACGCAGTATTTT,CASSLSQAGAPPDTQYF
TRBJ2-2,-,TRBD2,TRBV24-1,TGTGCCACCAGTGAGGGCGGGAGCACCGGGGAGCTGTTTTTT,CATSEGGSTGELFF
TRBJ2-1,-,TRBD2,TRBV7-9,TGTGCCAGCAGCCCCGATCTGGGACTAGCGGGAAGATCCCTTAGGGAGCAGTTCTTC,CASSPDLGLAGRSLREQFF
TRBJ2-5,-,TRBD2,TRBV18,TGTGCCAGCTCACCGGGTGGGGGACTACAAGAGACCCAGTACTTC,CASSPGGGLQETQYF
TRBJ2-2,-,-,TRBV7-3,TGTGCCAGCAGCTTAGGCGGGGCGGTCACCGGGGAGCTGTTTTTT,CASSLGGAVTGELFF
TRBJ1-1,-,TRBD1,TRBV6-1,TGTGCCAGCAGTAAAGCGGGACAGGGGAACACTGAAGCCTTCTTT,CASSKAGQGNTEAFF
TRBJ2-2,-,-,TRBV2,TGTGCCAGCACCCGCAGGATGGCAGAAGCAACCGGGGAGCTGTTTTTT,CASTRRMAEATGELFF
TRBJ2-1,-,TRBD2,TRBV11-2,TGTGCCAGCAGCTTAATGACTAGCGGGGTATACAATGAGCAGTTCTTC,CASSLMTSGVYNEQFF
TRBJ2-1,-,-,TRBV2,TGTGCCAGCAGTTTTTTTAGTGGGGGGAATGAGCAGTTCTTC,CASSFFSGGNEQFF